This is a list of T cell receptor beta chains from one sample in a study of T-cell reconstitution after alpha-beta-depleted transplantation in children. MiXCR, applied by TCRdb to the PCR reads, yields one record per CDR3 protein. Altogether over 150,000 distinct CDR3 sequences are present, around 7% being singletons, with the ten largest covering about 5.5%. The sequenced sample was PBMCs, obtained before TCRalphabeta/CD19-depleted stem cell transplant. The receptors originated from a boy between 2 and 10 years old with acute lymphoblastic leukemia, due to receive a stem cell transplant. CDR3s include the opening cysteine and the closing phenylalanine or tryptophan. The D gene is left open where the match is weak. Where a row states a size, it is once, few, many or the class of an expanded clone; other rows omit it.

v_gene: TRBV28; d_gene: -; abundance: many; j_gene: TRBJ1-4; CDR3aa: CASWAATNEKLFF; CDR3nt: TGTGCCAGCTGGGCCGCAACTAATGAAAAACTGTTTTTT
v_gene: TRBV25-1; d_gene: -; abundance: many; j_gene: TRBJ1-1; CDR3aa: CASSEATDRTNTEAFF; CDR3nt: TGTGCCAGCAGTGAAGCCACGGACAGAACAAACACTGAAGCTTTCTTT
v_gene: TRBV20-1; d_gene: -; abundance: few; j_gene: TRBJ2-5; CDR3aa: CSAWEAGGGRETQYF; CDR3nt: TGCAGTGCATGGGAAGCGGGCGGGGGCAGGGAGACCCAGTACTTC
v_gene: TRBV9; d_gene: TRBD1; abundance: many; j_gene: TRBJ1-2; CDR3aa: CASSVQTGGTGYTF; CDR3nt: TGTGCCAGCAGCGTGCAGACAGGGGGTACGGGCTACACCTTC
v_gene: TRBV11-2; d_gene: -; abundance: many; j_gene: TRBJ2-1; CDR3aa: CASSLNTGRTYNEQFF; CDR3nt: TGTGCCAGCAGCCTAAATACGGGACGAACCTACAATGAGCAGTTCTTC
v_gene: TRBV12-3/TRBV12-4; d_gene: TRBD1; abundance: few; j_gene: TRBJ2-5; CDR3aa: CASSSGTGGETQYF; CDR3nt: TGTGCCAGCAGTTCCGGGACAGGCGGGGAGACCCAGTACTTC
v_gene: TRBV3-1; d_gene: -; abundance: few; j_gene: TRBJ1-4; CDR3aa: CASRPGFHEKLFF; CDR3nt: TGTGCCAGCAGACCAGGTTTCCATGAAAAACTGTTTTTT
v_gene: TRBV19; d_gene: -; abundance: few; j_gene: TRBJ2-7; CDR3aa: CASSPGGSFYEQYF; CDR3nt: TGTGCCAGTAGTCCCGGCGGGTCCTTCTACGAGCAGTACTTC
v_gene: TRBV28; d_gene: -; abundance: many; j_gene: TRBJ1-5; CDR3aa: CATKAVNQPQHF; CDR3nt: TGTGCTACCAAGGCGGTCAATCAGCCCCAGCATTTT
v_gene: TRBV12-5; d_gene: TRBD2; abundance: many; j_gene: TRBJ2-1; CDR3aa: CASGLTSGSYNEQFF; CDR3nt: TGTGCTAGTGGTTTGACTAGCGGTTCCTACAATGAGCAGTTCTTC
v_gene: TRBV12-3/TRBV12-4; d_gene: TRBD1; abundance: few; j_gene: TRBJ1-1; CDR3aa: CASKGGADGTEAFF; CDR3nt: TGTGCCAGCAAAGGGGGCGCGGATGGCACTGAAGCTTTCTTT
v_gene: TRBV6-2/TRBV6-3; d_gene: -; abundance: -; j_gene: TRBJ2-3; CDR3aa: CASSYLGTSGTDTQYF; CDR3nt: TGTGCCAGCAGTTACTTGGGGACCTCGGGGACAGATACGCAGTATTTT
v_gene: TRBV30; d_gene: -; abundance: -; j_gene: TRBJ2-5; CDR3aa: CAWTPPGLPQYF; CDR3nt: TGTGCCTGGACCCCTCCGGGGCTTCCCCAGTACTTC
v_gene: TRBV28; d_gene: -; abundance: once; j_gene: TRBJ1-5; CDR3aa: CASSVRQRNQPQHF; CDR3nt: TGTGCCAGCAGTGTAAGACAGCGCAATCAGCCCCAGCATTTT
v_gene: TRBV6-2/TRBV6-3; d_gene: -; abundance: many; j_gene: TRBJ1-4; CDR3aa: CASSYGRVYEKLFF; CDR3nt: TGTGCCAGCAGTTACGGAAGGGTGTATGAAAAACTGTTTTTT
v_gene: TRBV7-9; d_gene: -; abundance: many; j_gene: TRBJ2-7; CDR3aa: CASHQIDMAVGEQYF; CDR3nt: TGTGCCAGCCATCAAATCGACATGGCGGTTGGAGAGCAGTACTTC
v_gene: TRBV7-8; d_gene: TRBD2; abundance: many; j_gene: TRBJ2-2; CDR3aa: CASSQGLGITGELFF; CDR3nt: TGTGCCAGCAGTCAGGGACTAGGGATCACCGGGGAGCTGTTTTTT
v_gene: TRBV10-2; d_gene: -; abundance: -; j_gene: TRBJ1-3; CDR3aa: CASTDGHESGNTIYF; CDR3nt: TGCGCCAGCACCGATGGACACGAATCTGGAAACACCATATATTTT
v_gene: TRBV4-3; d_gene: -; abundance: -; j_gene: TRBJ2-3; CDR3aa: CASSQEGEGQGWTDTQYF; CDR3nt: TGCGCCAGCAGCCAAGAGGGGGAAGGGCAGGGCTGGACAGATACGCAGTATTTT
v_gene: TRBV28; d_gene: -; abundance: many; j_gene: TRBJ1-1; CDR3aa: CASSLASEAFF; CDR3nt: TGTGCCAGCAGTTTAGCATCTGAAGCTTTCTTT
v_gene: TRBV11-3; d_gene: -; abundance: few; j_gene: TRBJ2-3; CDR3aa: CASSLDSHTDTQYF; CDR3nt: TGTGCCAGCAGCTTGGATTCGCACACAGATACGCAGTATTTT
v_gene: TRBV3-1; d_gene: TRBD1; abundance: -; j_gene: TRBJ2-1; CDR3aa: CASSQDRGTVIGNEQFF; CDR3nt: TGTGCCAGCAGCCAAGACAGGGGGACAGTCATCGGGAATGAGCAGTTCTTC
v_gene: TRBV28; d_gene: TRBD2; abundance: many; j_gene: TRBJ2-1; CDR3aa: CASSPGQGLAGVHNEQFF; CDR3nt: TGTGCCAGCAGCCCCGGACAGGGACTAGCGGGAGTTCACAATGAGCAGTTCTTC
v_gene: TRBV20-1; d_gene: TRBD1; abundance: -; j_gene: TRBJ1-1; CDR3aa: CSADPGQGVTEAFF; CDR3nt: TGCAGTGCTGACCCGGGACAGGGGGTAACTGAAGCTTTCTTT
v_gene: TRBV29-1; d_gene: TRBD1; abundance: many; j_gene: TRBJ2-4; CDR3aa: CSAGTGLLAKNIQYF; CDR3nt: TGCAGCGCCGGGACAGGTCTTTTAGCCAAAAACATTCAGTACTTC
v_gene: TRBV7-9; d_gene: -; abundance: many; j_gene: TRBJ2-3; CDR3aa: CASGRGSTDTQYF; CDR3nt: TGTGCCAGCGGAAGGGGTAGCACAGATACGCAGTATTTT
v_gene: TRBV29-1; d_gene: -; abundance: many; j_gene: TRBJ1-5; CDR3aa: CSVGSGNQPQHF; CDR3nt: TGCAGCGTTGGTTCAGGGAATCAGCCCCAGCATTTT
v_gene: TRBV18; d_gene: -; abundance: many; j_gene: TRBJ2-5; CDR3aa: CASSLLDSTQETQYF; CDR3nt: TGTGCCAGCTCACTTCTGGACAGCACCCAAGAGACCCAGTACTTC
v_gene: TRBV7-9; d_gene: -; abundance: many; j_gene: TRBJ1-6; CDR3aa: CLSSSYNSPLHF; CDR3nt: TGTCTTTCAAGCTCCTATAATTCACCCCTCCACTTT
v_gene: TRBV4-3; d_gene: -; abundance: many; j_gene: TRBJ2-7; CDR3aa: CASSQDQGTSYEQYF; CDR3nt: TGCGCCAGCAGCCAAGATCAAGGGACATCCTACGAGCAGTACTTC
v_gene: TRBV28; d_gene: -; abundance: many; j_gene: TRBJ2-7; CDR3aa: CASSLSTPPTYEQYF; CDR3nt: TGTGCCAGCAGTTTAAGCACTCCCCCCACCTACGAGCAGTACTTC
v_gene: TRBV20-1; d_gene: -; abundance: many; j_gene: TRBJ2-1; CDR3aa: CGGSLANNYNEQFF; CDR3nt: TGCGGGGGGTCTCTAGCCAATAACTACAATGAGCAGTTCTTC
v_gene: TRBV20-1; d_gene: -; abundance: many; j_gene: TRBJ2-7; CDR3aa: CSARDTWGSYEQYF; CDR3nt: TGCAGTGCTAGAGATACCTGGGGCTCCTACGAGCAGTACTTC
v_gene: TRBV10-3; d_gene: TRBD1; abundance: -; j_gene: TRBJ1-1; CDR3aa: CAISHRGWQGTNTEAFF; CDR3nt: TGTGCCATCAGTCACAGGGGGTGGCAGGGTACGAACACTGAAGCTTTCTTT
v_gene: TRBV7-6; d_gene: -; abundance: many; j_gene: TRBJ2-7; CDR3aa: CASSFGRGYEQYF; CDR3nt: TGTGCCAGCAGCTTCGGACGGGGGTACGAGCAGTACTTC
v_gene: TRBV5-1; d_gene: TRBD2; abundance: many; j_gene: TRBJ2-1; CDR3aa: CASSARLAGSSYNEQFF; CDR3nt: TGCGCCAGCAGCGCTAGACTAGCGGGGAGCTCCTACAATGAGCAGTTCTTC
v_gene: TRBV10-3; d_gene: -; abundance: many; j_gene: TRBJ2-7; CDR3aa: CAISPRESRSYEQYF; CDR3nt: TGTGCCATCAGCCCAAGGGAATCCCGCAGCTACGAGCAGTACTTC
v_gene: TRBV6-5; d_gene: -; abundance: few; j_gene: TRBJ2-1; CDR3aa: CASSYLVVPVRNEQFF; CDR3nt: TGTGCCAGCAGTTACCTCGTAGTACCAGTCAGGAATGAGCAGTTCTTC
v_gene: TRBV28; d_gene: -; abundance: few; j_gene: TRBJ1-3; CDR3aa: CASKVGGDSGNTIYF; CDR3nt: TGTGCCAGCAAGGTGGGGGGCGACTCTGGAAACACCATATATTTT